The 15 T cell receptor beta chains presented below share a single source sample, sequenced in a study of cytomegalovirus exposure and HLA in healthy donors. Method: immunoSEQ multiplex PCR; TCRdb's copy keeps in-frame clones and lacks some. The data hold approximately 180,000 clones, with 86% observed a single time. Sequencing was carried out using PBMCs. These receptors were obtained from a young woman in good health and CMV-seronegative.

V is TRBV5-1 and J is TRBJ2-3, with 11 bases fitting TRBD1. CDR1 SGHRS and CDR2 YFSETQ come from the germline V gene. The length of the CDR3 is 18 residues. Losses at the gene ends were 2 bases for V and 2 bases for J; bases not matched to a gene: 10. This CDR3 is CASSFRGTGGVNTDTQYF. DNA of the CDR3: TGCGCCAGCAGCTTTCGCGGGACAGGGGGAGTTAACACAGATACGCAGTATTTT.

The CDR3 loop reads CASSFLGGESNYGYTF. DNA of the CDR3: TGTGCCAGCAGCTTCTTAGGGGGGGAAAGCAACTATGGCTACACCTTC. The rearrangement links TRBV27 to TRBJ1-2; a possible D gene is TRBD1 (6 bases). V lost 6 bases and J lost 2, with 19 bases in between. The CDR3 has 16 amino acids. Germline V gives CDR1 MNHEY, CDR2 SMNVEV (reference sequence).

V gene TRBV6-5 combines with J gene TRBJ1-2; perhaps TRBD1 as D (5 bases). The CDR3 has 13 amino acids. Germline CDR1 and CDR2: MNHEY and SVGAGI. V dropped 8 bases and J dropped 1 base, with 11 bases sitting between them. CDR3 in amino acids: CASGQTLNYGYTF. CDR3 nucleotide sequence: TGTGCCAGCGGACAAACTCTTAACTATGGCTACACCTTC.

This sequence joins TRBV18 and TRBJ1-4, with TRBD1 as a possible D gene (5 bases). V was trimmed by 3 bases and J by 7 bases, leaving 21 bases between them. This CDR3 has 17 residues. Per germline, CDR1 KGHSH and CDR2 LQKENI. The CDR3 is CASSPTQSMLGGEKLFF. The DNA for the CDR3 is TGTGCCAGCTCACCCACCCAGTCGATGTTGGGGGGTGAAAAACTGTTTTTT.

This clone was picked up a small number of times. CDR3 residues: CASSQDRGTGGWQPQHF. The DNA for the CDR3 is TGCGCCAGCAGCCAAGATCGTGGGACAGGGGGCTGGCAGCCCCAGCATTTT. V gene TRBV4-1 combines with J gene TRBJ1-5, with 12 bases fitting TRBD1. Germline V gene lookup returns CDR1 MGHRA and CDR2 YSYEKL. CDR3 length: 17 residues. V shed 0 bases and J 7 bases; nucleotides not matched to a gene: 7.

J is TRBJ2-5 and V is TRBV29-1; 8 nucleotides line up with TRBD1. The junction had 11 bases not matched to a gene; V was cut back by 3 bases and J by 5 bases. Per germline, CDR1 SQVTM and CDR2 ANQGSEA. This CDR3 region has 15 residues. As DNA, the CDR3 is TGCAGCGTTGAGAAGAACAGGGGGAGCGGGGAGACCCAGTACTTC. Translating gives CSVEKNRGSGETQYF.

The V and J genes are TRBV4-1 and TRBJ2-7; TRBD1 matches at 7 bases. CDR3 length: 15 amino acids. From germline, CDR1 is MGHRA and CDR2 YSYEKL. The trim removed 3 bases at V and 3 bases at J, leaving 8 bases unmatched. CDR3 bases: TGCGCCAGCAGCCAGGGACAGAGTGTCGTCTACGAGCAGTACTTC. It specifies CASSQGQSVVYEQYF.

The rearrangement joins TRBV6-1 to TRBJ1-1; 7 bases fit TRBD1. Germline values: CDR1 MNHNS, CDR2 SASEGT. The length of the CDR3 is 14 residues. V shed 6 bases and J 1 base; nucleotides not matched to a gene: 5. DNA for the CDR3: TGTGCCAGCAGGGGGGGACAGACGAACACTGAAGCTTTCTTT. It encodes CASRGGQTNTEAFF.

V gene TRBV21-1 combines with J gene TRBJ2-7; TRBD1 is taken as the D call from the table, unchecked against the DNA. TRBV21-1 is termed a pseudogene. The CDR3 is 14 residues long. The CDR3 reads CASSYGQGPYEQYF. CDR3 in DNA: TGTGCCAGCAGTTACGGACAGGGACCCTACGAGCAGTACTTC.

The chain has TRBV27 and TRBJ2-1; maybe TRBD2 (6 bases). The CDR3 has 18 amino acids. The germline V gene has CDR1 MNHEY and CDR2 SMNVEV (reference sequence). V was pared by 2 bases and J by 0 bases, with 17 bases between. The CDR3 loop reads CASSLLLVGGSSYNEQFF. The CDR3 nucleotides are TGTGCCAGCAGTTTACTACTAGTGGGAGGTAGCTCCTACAATGAGCAGTTCTTC.

The chain couples TRBV5-4 to TRBJ1-2, with D perhaps matching TRBD1 (5 bases). Germline V CDR1 and CDR2: SGHNT, YYREEE (reference sequence). With 0 bases removed from V and 7 bases from J, the gap between germline ends came to 16 bases. The CDR3 extends over 15 amino acids. The CDR3 region has the DNA TGTGCCAGCAGCTTGGATGGACATCTCGGGCGTGGCTACACCTTC. Protein sequence: CASSLDGHLGRGYTF.

This clone was detected once. The V call is TRBV5-1, the J call TRBJ2-1, with 15 nucleotides matching TRBD2. With 0 bases clipped from V and 7 bases from J, the junction kept 2 bases outside the gene matches. Germline CDR1 is SGHRS and CDR2 is YFSETQ. CDR3 length: 16 amino acids. In DNA form, the CDR3 reads TGCGCCAGCAGCTTGGATGGGACTAGCGGGGGGAATGAGCAGTTCTTC. As protein: CASSLDGTSGGNEQFF.

This clone was detected only a few times. The CDR3 DNA is TGTGCCAGCAGCTTTCGGGCAGGGGACCTCTACGAGCAGTACTTC. Protein sequence: CASSFRAGDLYEQYF. The chain uses TRBV11-3 and TRBJ2-7; TRBD1 is a possible D gene (6 bases). V was clipped by 3 bases and J by 3 bases, with 15 bases between them. Germline loops: CDR1 SGHNT, CDR2 YENEEA. This CDR3 is built from 15 residues.

This rearrangement joins TRBV7-8 to TRBJ1-5, with 7 bases that match TRBD1. The junction had 7 bases not matched to a gene; V was cut back by 5 bases and J by 3 bases. Germline values: CDR1 SGHVS, CDR2 FQNEAQ. CDR3 length equals 15 residues. This CDR3 is CASSQLDRFNQPQHF. The CDR3 DNA is TGTGCCAGCAGCCAATTGGACAGGTTCAATCAGCCCCAGCATTTT.

The chain combines TRBV6-5 with TRBJ1-5, with a possible D match to TRBD1 (6 bases). From germline, CDR1 is MNHEY and CDR2 SVGAGI. Trimming took 7 bases from V and 1 from J, leaving 8 bases between them. The CDR3 runs 13 residues. Here the CDR3 DNA reads TGTGCCAGCATCAGGGGCAGCAATCAGCCCCAGCATTTT. Protein sequence: CASIRGSNQPQHF.